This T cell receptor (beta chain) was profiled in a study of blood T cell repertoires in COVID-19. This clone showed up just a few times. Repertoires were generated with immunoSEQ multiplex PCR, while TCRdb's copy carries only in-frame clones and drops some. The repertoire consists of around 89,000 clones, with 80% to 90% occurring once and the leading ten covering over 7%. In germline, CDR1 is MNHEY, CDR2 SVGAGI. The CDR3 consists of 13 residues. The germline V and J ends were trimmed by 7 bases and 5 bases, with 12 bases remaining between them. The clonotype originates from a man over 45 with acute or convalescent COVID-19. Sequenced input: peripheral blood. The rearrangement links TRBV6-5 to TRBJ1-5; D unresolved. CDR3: CASTFLRDQPQHF. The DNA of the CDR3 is TGTGCCAGCACCTTCCTCCGGGATCAGCCCCAGCATTTT.